The 5 T cell receptor beta chains below were found in one sample sequenced in a study of post-analysis software for immune sequencing data. Overall study findings and caveats: The study found TRBV5-6, TRBV5-1 and TRBV20-1 among roughly 5 TRBV segments more frequent in patients than controls.

Built from TCR beta cDNA, the libraries had unique molecular identifiers in them. TCRdb re-called the PCR reads with MiXCR, one entry per CDR3 protein. The sample has a few hundred thousand distinct CDR3 sequences; approximately 45% are singletons. No cognate antigen is known for these TCRs. The sequencing sample was made of blood. The receptors shown here come from a girl aged 5-17 years with multiple sclerosis.

This clonotype was observed a few times. The CDR3 DNA follows: TGTGCCAGCAGCCAAGAGGGACAGATCTATGGCTACACCTTC. Encoded protein: CASSQEGQIYGYTF. The genes are TRBV4-2 and TRBJ1-2; TRBD1 agrees at 7 bases. The CDR3 loop spans 14 amino acids. CDR1 is LGHNA and CDR2 is YNFKEQ in the germline V gene. J lost 4 bases, V lost 0 bases, and 2 bases had no gene match.

This clonotype has only a few counts. This chain connects TRBV3-1 to TRBJ2-5, with 7 positions matching TRBD2. V lost 3 bases, J lost 2 bases, and 9 bases stayed unmatched. CDR1 and CDR2 (germline): LGHDT, YNNKEL (reference sequence). This CDR3 contains 16 residues. The CDR3 region is CASSQPASSGQETQYF. CDR3 in DNA: TGTGCCAGCAGCCAGCCGGCCTCTAGCGGACAAGAGACCCAGTACTTC.

This clonotype has a handful of counts. V and J are TRBV20-1 and TRBJ1-1, with TRBD1 matching 8 bases. The CDR3 sequence is 15 residues long. V lost 0 bases, J lost 5 bases, and 8 bases stayed unmatched. Germline loops: CDR1 DFQATT, CDR2 SNEGSKA (reference sequence). The CDR3 is CSARDLSQGGTEAFF. The CDR3 DNA reads as TGCAGTGCTAGAGATCTATCACAGGGGGGGACTGAAGCTTTCTTT.

Points on this clonotype: A single base separates this from a much larger clone, so it may be a read error. The gene calls are TRBV5-6 and TRBJ2-4, with a possible D match to TRBD2 (5 bases). The better agreement between TRBJ2-7 and the DNA end casts doubt on the J call. Germline V gene lookup returns CDR1 SGHDT and CDR2 YYEEEE. This CDR3 comprises 13 residues. The CDR3 nucleotides read TGTGCCAGCAGCGATGGAGGTTGGGGCGAGCAGTACTTC. Its translation is CASSDGGWGEQYF.

The chain has TRBV5-1 and TRBJ2-1, with D possibly TRBD1 on 5 matching bases. Germline-derived CDR1 and CDR2 are SGHRS and YFSETQ. The CDR3 length is 16 residues. V lost 0 bases and J lost 2, with 12 bases in between. DNA for the CDR3: TGCGCCAGCAGCTTGGATAGGGGTCCCCCCTACAATGAGCAGTTCTTC. Translation gives CASSLDRGPPYNEQFF. The full variable domain, its missing parts supplied by reference TRBV5-1 and TRBJ2-1, is KAGVTQTPRYLIKTRGQQVTLSCSPISGHRSVSWYQQTPGQGLQFLFEYFSETQRNKGNFPGRFSGRQFSNSRSEMNVSTLELGDSALYLCASSLDRGPPYNEQFFGPGTRLTVL.